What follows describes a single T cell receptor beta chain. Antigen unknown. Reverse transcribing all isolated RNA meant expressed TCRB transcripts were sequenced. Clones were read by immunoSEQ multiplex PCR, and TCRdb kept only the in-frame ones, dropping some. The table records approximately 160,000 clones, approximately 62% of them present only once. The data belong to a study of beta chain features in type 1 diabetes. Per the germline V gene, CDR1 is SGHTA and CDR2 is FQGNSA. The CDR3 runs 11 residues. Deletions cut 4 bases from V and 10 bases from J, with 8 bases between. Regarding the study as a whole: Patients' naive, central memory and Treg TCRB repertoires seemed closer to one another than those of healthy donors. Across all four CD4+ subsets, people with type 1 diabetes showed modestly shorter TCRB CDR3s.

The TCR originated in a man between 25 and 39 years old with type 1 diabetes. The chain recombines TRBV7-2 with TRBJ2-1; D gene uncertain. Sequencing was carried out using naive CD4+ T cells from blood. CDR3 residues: CASSSRGEQFF. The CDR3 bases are TGTGCCAGCAGCTCCCGTGGGGAGCAGTTCTTC.